This paragraph covers one T cell receptor beta chain sequence. This clonotype was observed many times. What this receptor recognizes is not known. No per-base quality is available; no much larger clone lies one base away. This sample is drawn from a study of T cell repertoires in cytomegalovirus infection (dated by TCRdb to 2018 to 2020). In terms of the full investigation: Donor HLA type was relevant to the analysis, as public TCR beta signatures indicated carriage of CMV infection together with the matching HLA type.

Study-level results and caveats: In both this cohort and an independent roughly 350-donor cohort, the cumulative frequency of public TCR beta family members distinguished carriers of CMV infection plus the relevant HLA type. The ex vivo response was dominated by HLA-C-restricted CMV-specific TCR beta clonotypes, which also provided the single most frequent clonotype in two of eight donors.

Sequencing took place on an Illumina HiSeq 1500. The public reads were reanalyzed by TCRdb: fastp trimming at Q25, MiXCR alignment, in-frame beta chains only. Rows merge per CDR3 protein into single entries with the most common DNA and genes. This sample lists under 250,000 distinct CDR3 sequences; around an eighth were detected once. Approximately 1.6% of the sample lies in the top ten. The CDR3 has 13 amino acids, counting the end cysteine and phenylalanine. The read is trimmed to its CDR3 DNA, 39 bases read in frame from base 1. Relative to germline, V is missing 4 bases and J is missing 2 bases, with 4 bases of the junction outside any gene match. The germline V gene encodes CDR1 DFQATT and CDR2 SNEGSKA (reference sequence).

The clonotype comes from a human donor in good health (CMV status not recorded). Some clones in this sample may be carry-over from other donors' samples. The sample was PBMCs. This chain is built from TRBV20-1 and TRBJ1-2, and TRBD1 aligns with 7 junction nucleotides. CDR3 protein: CSAIQGDNYGYTF. The DNA sequence is given as TGCAGTGCTATCCAGGGGGACAACTATGGCTACACCTTC.